These 18 T cell receptor beta chains share one sample of origin, sequenced in a study of blood T cells in healthy people across ages. For the second PCR, which ran for roughly 6 to 12 cycles, a sample-barcoded 5' primer and a J-beta primer mix were used. TCRdb processed the 5' RACE reads anew with MiXCR; each CDR3 protein has one entry. The repertoire holds around 800,000 distinct CDR3 sequences, with roughly 25% as singletons. A further study also used this sample, focusing on T cells of mothers and their children.

Sequencing was performed on blood. These TCRs come from a boy aged 5-17 years in good health.

V is TRBV29-1 and J is TRBJ2-7; TRBD1 agrees at 9 bases. Trimming at V came to 4 bases and at J to 2 bases, leaving 3 bases not matched to a gene. Germline V gene lookup returns CDR1 SQVTM and CDR2 ANQGSEA. There are 13 residues in the CDR3. The CDR3 coding sequence is TGCAGCGTTGGGGGGGACAGGGCCTACGAGCAGTACTTC. Encoded protein: CSVGGDRAYEQYF.

This clonotype was observed at least ten times. V gene TRBV12-3 or TRBV12-4 combines with J gene TRBJ2-5; D uncertain. Trimming shortened V by 3 bases and J by 1 base, and 6 bases separated the two germline ends. This CDR3 comprises 13 residues. The CDR3 region is CASSLSGQETQYF. In nucleotides, the CDR3 is TGTGCCAGCAGTTTGTCCGGCCAAGAGACCCAGTACTTC.

The chain joins TRBV6-2 or TRBV6-3 to TRBJ1-4, with D perhaps TRBD1 (5 bases). V was cut by 7 bases and J by 4 bases, with 10 bases left in between. CDR3 length: 13 residues. Germline values: CDR1 MNHEY, CDR2 SVGEGT. The CDR3 DNA sequence: TGTGCCAGCAAGGACACTCGTAATGAAAAACTGTTTTTT. It yields the protein CASKDTRNEKLFF.

This clonotype was found a few times. The chain joins TRBV5-1 to TRBJ2-5, with 8 nucleotides matching TRBD2. Germline V gene lookup returns CDR1 SGHRS and CDR2 YFSETQ. Trimming cost V 2 bases and J 1 base; bases outside gene matches: 7. This CDR3 is built from 16 residues. In DNA, the CDR3 is TGCGCCAGCAGCTTCGGTGCGGGGGGATTCCAAGAGACCCAGTACTTC. Its protein is CASSFGAGGFQETQYF.

J is TRBJ1-1 and V is TRBV2; D ambiguous. V lost 5 bases and J 1 base, leaving 8 bases between the germline ends. Germline V lookup: CDR1 SNHLY, CDR2 FYNNEI. This CDR3 is 13 amino acids long. The chain's CDR3 is CASSPNWNTEAFF. The CDR3, as DNA: TGTGCCAGCAGTCCGAACTGGAACACTGAAGCTTTCTTT.

The V gene is TRBV29-1, the J gene TRBJ2-3; a weak D match, TRBD2 (6 bases). Germline assignment: CDR1 SQVTM and CDR2 ANQGSEA. Trimming stripped 4 bases from V and 5 bases from J, with 16 bases between. The CDR3 spans 14 residues. This CDR3 is CSVVHGGFQDTQYF. Here the CDR3 DNA reads TGCAGCGTTGTCCATGGAGGGTTCCAAGATACGCAGTATTTT.

The chain links TRBV6-4 to TRBJ1-1, with D possibly TRBD1 on 5 matching bases. Trimming pared 5 bases from V and 4 bases from J, leaving 14 bases between. CDR3 length: 14 amino acids. Germline loops: CDR1 MRHNA, CDR2 SNTAGT. CDR3 region: CASSPGPSFTEAFF. As DNA, the CDR3 is TGTGCCAGCAGTCCGGGACCGAGTTTCACTGAAGCTTTCTTT.

The chain recombines TRBV28 with TRBJ2-4; 10 nucleotides align to TRBD1. J was trimmed by 8 bases and V by 5 bases; bases with no gene match: 9. CDR1 and CDR2 (germline): MDHEN, SYDVKM. CDR3 length: 15 amino acids. The chain's CDR3 is CASSAPGTGVDIQYF. The CDR3 DNA is TGTGCCAGCAGTGCACCCGGGACAGGGGTAGACATTCAGTACTTC.

This clonotype was detected once. The chain employs TRBV20-1 and TRBJ2-7; 7 bases fit TRBD2. Germline V gene data show CDR1 as DFQATT and CDR2 as SNEGSKA (reference sequence). This CDR3 contains 14 residues. V was pared by 8 bases and J by 0 bases, with 10 bases of the junction left unmatched. CDR3 sequence reads: CSPLSSGSSYEQYF. CDR3 DNA: TGCAGTCCCCTAAGTAGCGGGTCCTCCTACGAGCAGTACTTC.

This clonotype has more than one count but fewer than ten. The chain has TRBV12-3 or TRBV12-4 and TRBJ2-2, with D tentatively TRBD2 (5 bases). V was cut by 4 bases and J by 0 bases, with 12 bases left in between. This CDR3 is 16 amino acids long. The CDR3 DNA reads as TGTGCCAGCAGTTCCGGGGTAGCCCCGAACACCGGGGAGCTGTTTTTT. This codes for CASSSGVAPNTGELFF.

The rearrangement links TRBV20-1 to TRBJ2-5; TRBD1 matches 7 bases. There are 18 residues in the CDR3. The germline V gene has CDR1 DFQATT and CDR2 SNEGSKA (reference sequence). Trimming at V came to 4 bases and at J to 5 bases, leaving 22 bases not matched to a gene. CDR3 region: CSANLPGLDRVFGETQYF. As DNA, the CDR3 is TGCAGTGCTAACCTTCCAGGGTTAGACAGGGTGTTCGGGGAGACCCAGTACTTC.

The chain couples TRBV5-1 to TRBJ2-5, with D possibly matching TRBD1 (5 bases). V lost 4 bases and J 5 bases, leaving 15 bases between the germline ends. This CDR3 has 14 residues. CDR1 is SGHRS, CDR2 YFSETQ, per germline. The CDR3 sequence: CASSPGHGRETQYF. CDR3 DNA: TGCGCCAGCAGCCCCGGACACGGAAGGGAGACCCAGTACTTC.

This sequence joins TRBV4-3 and TRBJ2-5; TRBD1 aligns across 10 bases. V dropped 0 bases and J dropped 5; count of bases not matched to a gene: 6. The CDR3 runs 16 residues. CDR1 is LGHNA and CDR2 is YSLEER in the germline V gene. In DNA form, the CDR3 reads TGCGCCAGCAGCCAAGATCTGACAGGGGGCCCTGAGACCCAGTACTTC. As protein: CASSQDLTGGPETQYF.

V is TRBV11-2 and J is TRBJ1-4; the D is unclear. V lost 5 bases and J lost 3, with 13 bases in between. Germline-derived CDR1 and CDR2 are SGHAT and FQNNGV. The CDR3 loop spans 15 amino acids. CDR3 region: CASSPQLAANEKLFF. The CDR3 bases are TGTGCCAGCAGCCCCCAGCTCGCGGCTAATGAAAAACTGTTTTTT.

This chain joins TRBV29-1 and TRBJ2-5, with 10 bases identical to TRBD2. The CDR3 is 14 amino acids. J gave up 2 bases and V 4 bases, and 4 bases lay outside the gene matches. Germline V gene data show CDR1 as SQVTM and CDR2 as ANQGSEA. The CDR3 reads CSVVASGRQETQYF. The CDR3 DNA follows: TGCAGCGTTGTGGCTAGCGGGAGACAAGAGACCCAGTACTTC.

This sequence joins TRBV10-3 and TRBJ2-2; D is uncertain. CDR1 is ENHRY, CDR2 SYGVKD, per germline. Trimming took off 5 bases at V and 7 bases at J, with 8 bases between the two ends. The CDR3 covers 12 residues. CDR3 nucleotide sequence: TGTGCCATCAGTCCAATGGACGGGGAGCTGTTTTTT. Translation: CAISPMDGELFF.

This chain uses TRBV18 with TRBJ1-4; 10 bases are shared with TRBD1. CDR3 size: 15 residues. Per the germline V gene, CDR1 is KGHSH and CDR2 is LQKENI. V dropped 3 bases and J dropped 8; count of bases not matched to a gene: 6. The CDR3 region has the DNA TGTGCCAGCTCACCCCGGACAGGGGGATTAGAAAAACTGTTTTTT. It codes for CASSPRTGGLEKLFF.

This clonotype was detected a few times. This chain connects TRBV15 to TRBJ2-7; 15 nucleotides align to TRBD2. The CDR3 spans 20 residues. The V gene's germline CDR1 is LNHNV and CDR2 YYDKDF (reference sequence). V lost 0 bases, J lost 2 bases, and 11 bases stayed unmatched. CDR3 region: CATSRDRPPWTSGGAYEQYF. In DNA form, the CDR3 reads TGTGCCACCAGCAGAGACCGCCCGCCCTGGACTAGCGGGGGGGCCTACGAGCAGTACTTC.